These 17 T cell receptor beta chains were all obtained from the same sample, sequenced in a study of control samples from healthy donors and cancer patients. Generated by immunoSEQ multiplex PCR, the TCRdb table keeps only in-frame clones and is missing some. Of 160,000 or so clones listed, roughly 94% are singletons. The sequenced sample consisted of PBMCs. The receptors stem from a man aged 60-69 years with colorectal cancer.

The chain has TRBV6-2 or TRBV6-3 and TRBJ2-5; D remains unclear. This CDR3 is built from 15 residues. Trimming took 3 bases from V and 5 from J, leaving 16 bases between them. Germline lookup yields CDR1 MNHEY and CDR2 SVGEGT. The CDR3 sequence: CASSYWTPPLETQYF. The CDR3 coding sequence is TGTGCCAGCAGTTATTGGACCCCGCCATTGGAGACCCAGTACTTC.

The chain has TRBV9 and TRBJ2-3; no firm D call. V was cut by 4 bases and J by 2 bases, with 11 bases left in between. CDR3 length equals 14 residues. Germline V gives CDR1 SGDLS, CDR2 YYNGEE. The DNA of the CDR3 is TGTGCCAGCAGCTCTCGACCGTACACAGATACGCAGTATTTT. Its translation is CASSSRPYTDTQYF.

This chain uses TRBV2 with TRBJ1-2; TRBD1 agrees at 8 bases. With 2 bases clipped from V and 4 bases from J, the junction kept 3 bases outside the gene matches. Germline values: CDR1 SNHLY, CDR2 FYNNEI. The CDR3 has 14 amino acids. CDR3 region: CASSEQGAGYGYTF. For the CDR3, the DNA is TGTGCCAGCAGTGAACAGGGGGCGGGCTATGGCTACACCTTC.

The chain carries TRBV7-7 and TRBJ1-3; D is undetermined. V was trimmed by 1 base and J by 4 bases, leaving 11 bases between them. The CDR3 loop spans 15 amino acids. The germline CDR1 and CDR2 sequences are SSHAT and FNYEAQ (reference sequence). The CDR3 is CASSLGWGSGNTIYF. CDR3 DNA sequence: TGTGCCAGCAGCTTAGGTTGGGGATCGGGAAACACCATATATTTT. Complete variable domain (other parts from reference TRBV7-7 and TRBJ1-3): GAGVSQSPRYKVTKRGQDVTLRCDPISSHATLYWYQQALGQGPEFLTYFNYEAQPDKSGLPSDRFSAERPEGSISTLTIQRTEQRDSAMYRCASSLGWGSGNTIYFGEGSWLTVV.

V and J are TRBV4-1 and TRBJ2-1, with a weak D call TRBD1 (6 bases). Trimming removed 0 bases at V and 2 bases at J, with 11 bases between. This CDR3 is 16 amino acids long. Germline assignment: CDR1 MGHRA and CDR2 YSYEKL. The CDR3 nucleotides are TGCGCCAGCAGCCAAGATGCCAGGGGAGCCTACAATGAGCAGTTCTTC. It encodes CASSQDARGAYNEQFF.

This rearrangement joins TRBV5-6 to TRBJ2-7; 10 positions agree with TRBD1. V was pared by 4 bases and J by 2 bases, with 3 bases of the junction left unmatched. The germline V gene has CDR1 SGHDT and CDR2 YYEEEE. The CDR3 spans 14 residues. The CDR3 loop reads CASSPGQGPYEQYF. For the CDR3, the DNA is TGTGCCAGCAGCCCGGGACAGGGGCCCTACGAGCAGTACTTC.

The genes are TRBV7-2 and TRBJ1-5; the D is unclear. Germline CDR1 SGHTA, CDR2 FQGNSA. The V and J ends lost 3 bases and 6 bases respectively, with 9 bases between them. This CDR3 is built from 13 residues. CDR3 sequence reads: CASSLQRGQPQHF. The CDR3 DNA reads as TGTGCCAGCAGCTTGCAGCGTGGTCAGCCCCAGCATTTT.

This chain uses TRBV29-1 with TRBJ2-5; no definite D call. The CDR3 runs to 14 residues. Germline V CDR1 and CDR2: SQVTM, ANQGSEA. Trimming cost V 4 bases and J 2 bases, with 14 bases left between them. In DNA form, the CDR3 reads TGCAGCGTTGGGCCTGGACCCACGCAAGAGACCCAGTACTTC. This sequence encodes CSVGPGPTQETQYF.

This clone was counted a single time. The chain employs TRBV5-1 and TRBJ2-2; D possibly corresponds to TRBD1 (6 bases). Germline V lookup: CDR1 SGHRS, CDR2 YFSETQ. This CDR3 has 13 amino acids. The V and J ends lost 3 bases and 7 bases respectively, with 10 bases between them. CDR3 in DNA: TGCGCCAGCAGCTCCCTGACAGGCGGGGAGCTGTTTTTT. Residues: CASSSLTGGELFF.

This clone was seen just once. The chain joins TRBV9 to TRBJ1-1; tentative D call: TRBD1 (6 bases). This CDR3 region has 13 residues. V shed 4 bases and J shed 4 bases, with 11 bases lying between them. Germline CDR1 and CDR2: SGDLS and YYNGEE. The CDR3 DNA is TGTGCCAGCAGCTTGGGGGGGCGCACTGAAGCTTTCTTT. Protein: CASSLGGRTEAFF.

The chain couples TRBV5-4 to TRBJ1-4; maybe TRBD1 (6 bases). Between the trimmed V and J ends, which lost 4 bases and 4 bases, there was a span of 11 bases. The CDR3 covers 14 residues. The germline gives CDR1 SGHNT, CDR2 YYREEE (reference sequence). Here the CDR3 reads CASSAQGRNEKLFF. The CDR3 nucleotides read TGTGCCAGCAGCGCACAGGGTCGTAATGAAAAACTGTTTTTT.

The chain couples TRBV7-9 to TRBJ2-7; 8 nucleotides align to TRBD1. The CDR3 is 15 amino acids. V shed 4 bases and J 4 bases; nucleotides not matched to a gene: 9. Germline V lookup: CDR1 SEHNR, CDR2 FQNEAQ (reference sequence). In nucleotides, the CDR3 is TGTGCCAGCAGCTCCTCGGACAGGGCTTGGTACGAGCAGTACTTC. Its translation is CASSSSDRAWYEQYF.

The rearrangement uses TRBV19 and TRBJ1-2; a weak D match, TRBD1 (6 bases). The V gene's germline CDR1 is LNHDA and CDR2 SQIVND (reference sequence). This CDR3 is built from 15 residues. V gave up 8 bases and J gave up 8 bases, with 24 bases separating them. CDR3 residues: CASGTQGGGSGGYTF. CDR3 bases: TGTGCCAGTGGGACCCAAGGTGGGGGCTCGGGAGGCTACACCTTC.

The genes are TRBV6-5 and TRBJ1-5, with 7 bases aligning to TRBD1. This CDR3 has 15 residues. Losses at the gene ends were 2 bases for V and 2 bases for J; bases not matched to a gene: 3. Germline assignment: CDR1 MNHEY and CDR2 SVGAGI. In nucleotides, the CDR3 is TGTGCCAGCAGTTACCTAACAGGGGGCAATCAGCCCCAGCATTTT. Translated, it gives CASSYLTGGNQPQHF.

With regard to this clone: The same CDR3 is also encoded by other DNA sequences in this sample. The genes are TRBV9 and TRBJ1-4, with no clear D. The CDR3 sequence is 14 residues long. Germline V lookup: CDR1 SGDLS, CDR2 YYNGEE. V lost 7 bases, J lost 0 bases, and 10 bases lay in between. CDR3 DNA: TGTGCCAGCTCGGTGGGAGCAACTAATGAAAAACTGTTTTTT. As protein: CASSVGATNEKLFF. The complete variable domain, with remaining parts taken from reference TRBV9 and TRBJ1-4, reads DSGVTQTPKHLITATGQRVTLRCSPRSGDLSVYWYQQSLDQGLQFLIQYYNGEERAKGNILERFSAQQFPDLHSELNLSSLELGDSALYFCASSVGATNEKLFFGSGTQLSVL.

The rearrangement uses TRBV29-1 and TRBJ1-2; D call uncertain. The germline V gene encodes CDR1 SQVTM and CDR2 ANQGSEA. Trimming shortened V by 6 bases and J by 1 base, and 6 bases separated the two germline ends. This CDR3 region has 11 residues. CDR3 region: CSVVLNYGYTF. The CDR3 nucleotides read TGCAGCGTAGTCCTTAACTATGGCTACACCTTC.

V usage is TRBV9 and J usage is TRBJ2-1, with TRBD2 matching 11 bases. This CDR3 has 18 amino acids. V dropped 0 bases and J dropped 3; count of bases not matched to a gene: 8. From germline, CDR1 is SGDLS and CDR2 YYNGEE. CDR3 DNA sequence: TGTGCCAGCAGCGTAGGCGGTAGCGGGGGGGCCGGCTACAATGAGCAGTTCTTC. This encodes CASSVGGSGGAGYNEQFF. The full variable domain, in which reference TRBV9 and TRBJ2-1 provide the parts outside the CDR3, is DSGVTQTPKHLITATGQRVTLRCSPRSGDLSVYWYQQSLDQGLQFLIQYYNGEERAKGNILERFSAQQFPDLHSELNLSSLELGDSALYFCASSVGGSGGAGYNEQFFGPGTRLTVL.